A selection of T cell receptor beta chains follows, all from one sample in a study of cytomegalovirus exposure and HLA in healthy donors. Produced via immunoSEQ multiplex PCR; TCRdb's table is partial and in-frame only. The sample holds 95,000 to 150,000 clones. The sequencing sample was made of PBMCs. These receptors were taken from a man aged 18 to 29 in good health and CMV-seronegative. CDR3s include the opening cysteine and the closing phenylalanine or tryptophan. Each record gives: V gene, J gene, D gene, CDR3 protein, CDR3 DNA. A D gene is named only where the DNA matches it firmly.

>TRBV6-1|TRBJ1-2|-
CASSPQGPGGGYTF
TGTGCCAGCAGTCCACAGGGCCCTGGGGGTGGCTACACCTTC
>TRBV28|TRBJ1-1|-
CASRTTANTEAFF
TGTGCCAGCAGGACGACAGCGAACACTGAAGCTTTCTTT
>TRBV11-2|TRBJ1-4|-
CASSLVTQRNEKLFF
TGTGCCAGCAGCTTAGTCACCCAGAGGAACGAAAAACTGTTTTTT
>TRBV7-8|TRBJ2-7|-
CASSLVREAWGEQYF
TGTGCCAGCAGCTTAGTCAGGGAGGCTTGGGGCGAGCAGTACTTC
>TRBV7-8|TRBJ2-1|TRBD1
CASKTTGEAYNEQFF
TGTGCCAGCAAGACGACAGGGGAGGCCTACAATGAGCAGTTCTTC
>TRBV6-5|TRBJ2-7|-
CASSYSREQYF
TGTGCCAGCAGTTACTCTCGGGAGCAGTACTTC
>TRBV30|TRBJ2-1|-
CAWSDWRRTYNEQFF
TGTGCCTGGAGTGACTGGCGGAGAACCTACAATGAGCAGTTCTTC
>TRBV14|TRBJ1-1|-
CASRQNTEAFF
TGTGCCAGCAGACAGAACACTGAAGCTTTCTTT
>TRBV5-1|TRBJ1-1|-
CASSLAVSSGNTEAFF
TGCGCCAGCAGCTTGGCCGTCTCTTCGGGGAACACTGAAGCTTTCTTT
>TRBV10-1|TRBJ2-5|-
CATSPAGQQQETQYF
TGCGCCACCTCTCCGGCCGGACAGCAACAAGAGACCCAGTACTTC
>TRBV5-1|TRBJ2-1|TRBD2
CASRRTSGTYNEQFF
TGCGCCAGCAGGAGGACTAGCGGGACCTACAATGAGCAGTTCTTC
>TRBV13|TRBJ1-3|-
CASSLYREVWNTIYF
TGTGCCAGCAGCTTATACCGGGAGGTATGGAACACCATATATTTT
>TRBV19|TRBJ1-1|-
CASSIPGQNTEAFF
TGTGCCAGTAGTATACCCGGACAGAACACTGAAGCTTTCTTT
>TRBV9|TRBJ2-3|TRBD2
CASSGLTSGSYDTQYF
TGTGCCAGCAGCGGACTCACTAGCGGGAGTTATGATACGCAGTATTTT
>TRBV19|TRBJ2-3|-
CASSAQSPGQQDTQYF
TGTGCCAGTAGTGCCCAATCCCCTGGACAGCAAGATACGCAGTATTTT
>TRBV12-5|TRBJ1-1|-
CASADRNTEAFF
TGTGCTAGTGCGGACAGGAACACTGAAGCTTTCTTT
>TRBV10-3|TRBJ2-7|-
CASSSGSYEQYF
TGTGCCAGTTCGTCAGGCTCCTACGAGCAGTACTTC
>TRBV19|TRBJ1-1|-
CASSISSGRRTEAFF
TGTGCCAGTAGTATCTCCTCAGGGAGGAGGACTGAAGCTTTCTTT
>TRBV18|TRBJ2-7|-
CASSPTQYYEQYF
TGTGCCAGCTCACCAACACAGTACTACGAGCAGTACTTC
>TRBV18|TRBJ2-3|TRBD2
CASSLTSGVTDTQYF
TGTGCCAGCTCCTTGACTAGCGGGGTGACAGATACGCAGTATTTT
>TRBV10-3|TRBJ2-1|TRBD1
CAISTSPDRGLIYNEQFF
TGTGCCATCAGCACGAGCCCGGACAGGGGGCTTATCTACAATGAGCAGTTCTTC
>TRBV13|TRBJ1-2|TRBD1
CASSYSSQGAQDGYTF
TGTGCCAGCAGCTATTCCTCTCAGGGGGCGCAGGATGGCTACACCTTC
>TRBV7-9|TRBJ1-1|-
CASLGRVNTEAFF
TGTGCCAGCTTAGGCAGGGTAAACACTGAAGCTTTCTTT
>TRBV28|TRBJ1-1|-
CASSFPRDKGEAFF
TGTGCCAGCAGTTTCCCCCGGGACAAGGGCGAAGCTTTCTTT
>TRBV2|TRBJ1-2|TRBD1
CASTGQGRGYTF
TGTGCCAGCACCGGACAGGGGCGTGGCTACACCTTC
>TRBV4-1|TRBJ2-4|-
CASSPPGKNIQYF
TGCGCCAGCAGCCCCCCGGGAAAAAACATTCAGTACTTC
>TRBV27|TRBJ2-3|-
CASADRKSTDTQYF
TGTGCCAGCGCCGACAGGAAGAGCACAGATACGCAGTATTTT
>TRBV2|TRBJ2-2|-
CASSVWRSNTGELFF
TGTGCCAGCAGTGTTTGGAGATCGAACACCGGGGAGCTGTTTTTT
>TRBV25-1|TRBJ2-1|-
CASSDGLATYNEQFF
TGTGCCAGCAGTGATGGTCTAGCTACCTACAATGAGCAGTTCTTC
>TRBV19|TRBJ1-5|TRBD1
CASSYGTGEAYINQPQHF
TGTGCCAGTAGTTACGGGACAGGGGAGGCCTATATCAATCAGCCCCAGCATTTT
>TRBV5-1|TRBJ1-1|-
CASSLKPNTEAFF
TGCGCCAGCAGCCTAAAGCCCAACACTGAAGCTTTCTTT
>TRBV2|TRBJ1-1|TRBD1
CASRESRDRMNTEAFF
TGTGCCAGCAGAGAGTCCCGGGACAGAATGAACACTGAAGCTTTCTTT
>TRBV30|TRBJ2-1|-
CAWAGQSVYNEQFF
TGTGCCTGGGCAGGACAGTCTGTCTACAATGAGCAGTTCTTC